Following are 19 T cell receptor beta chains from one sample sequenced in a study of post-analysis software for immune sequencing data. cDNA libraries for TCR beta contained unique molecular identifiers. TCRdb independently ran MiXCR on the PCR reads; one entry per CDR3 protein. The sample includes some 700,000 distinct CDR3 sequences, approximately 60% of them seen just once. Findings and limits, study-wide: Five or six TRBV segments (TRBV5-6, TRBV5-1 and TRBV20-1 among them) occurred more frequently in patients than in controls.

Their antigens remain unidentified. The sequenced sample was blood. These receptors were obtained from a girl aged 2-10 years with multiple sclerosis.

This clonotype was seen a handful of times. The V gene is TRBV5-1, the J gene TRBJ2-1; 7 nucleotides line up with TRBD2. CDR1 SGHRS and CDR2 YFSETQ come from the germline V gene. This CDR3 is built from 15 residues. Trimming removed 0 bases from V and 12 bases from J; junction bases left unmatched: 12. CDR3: CASSLDRGAGVAQFF. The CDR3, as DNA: TGCGCCAGCAGCTTGGATAGGGGCGCGGGAGTTGCGCAGTTCTTC.

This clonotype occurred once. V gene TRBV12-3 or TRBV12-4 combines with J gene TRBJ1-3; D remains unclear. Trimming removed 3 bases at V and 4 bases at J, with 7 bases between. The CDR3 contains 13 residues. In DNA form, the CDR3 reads TGTGCCAGCAGTTTTGTGCGCGGAAACACCATATATTTT. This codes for CASSFVRGNTIYF.

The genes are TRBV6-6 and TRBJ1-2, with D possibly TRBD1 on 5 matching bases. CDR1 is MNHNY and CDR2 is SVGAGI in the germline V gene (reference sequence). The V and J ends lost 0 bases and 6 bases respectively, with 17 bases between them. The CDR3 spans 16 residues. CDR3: CASSYSRDYSPHGYTF. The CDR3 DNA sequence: TGTGCCAGCAGTTACTCGAGGGACTACAGTCCCCATGGCTACACCTTC.

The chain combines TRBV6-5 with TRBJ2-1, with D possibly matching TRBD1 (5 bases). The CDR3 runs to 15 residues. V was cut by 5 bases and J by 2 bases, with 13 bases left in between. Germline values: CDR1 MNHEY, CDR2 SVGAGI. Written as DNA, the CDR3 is TGTGCCAGCAGTATAGGACACCCTACCTACAATGAGCAGTTCTTC. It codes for CASSIGHPTYNEQFF.

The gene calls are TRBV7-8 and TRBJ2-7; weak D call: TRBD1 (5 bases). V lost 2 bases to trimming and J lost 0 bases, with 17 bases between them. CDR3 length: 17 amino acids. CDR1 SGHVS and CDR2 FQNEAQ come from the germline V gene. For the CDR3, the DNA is TGTGCCAGCAGCTTAAGGGGAAAGGCAGGCCTCTCCTACGAGCAGTACTTC. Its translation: CASSLRGKAGLSYEQYF. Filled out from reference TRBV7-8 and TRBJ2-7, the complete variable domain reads GAGVSQSPRYKVAKRGQDVALRCDPISGHVSLFWYQQALGQGPEFLTYFQNEAQLDKSGLPSDRFFAERPEGSVSTLKIQRTQQEDSAVYLCASSLRGKAGLSYEQYFGPGTRLTVT.

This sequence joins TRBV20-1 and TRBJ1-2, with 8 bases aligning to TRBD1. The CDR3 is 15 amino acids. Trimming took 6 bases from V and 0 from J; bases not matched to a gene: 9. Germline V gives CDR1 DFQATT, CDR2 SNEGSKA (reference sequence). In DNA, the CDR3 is TGCAGTGCCCCGCGACAGGGGATCGCTAACTATGGCTACACCTTC. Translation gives CSAPRQGIANYGYTF.

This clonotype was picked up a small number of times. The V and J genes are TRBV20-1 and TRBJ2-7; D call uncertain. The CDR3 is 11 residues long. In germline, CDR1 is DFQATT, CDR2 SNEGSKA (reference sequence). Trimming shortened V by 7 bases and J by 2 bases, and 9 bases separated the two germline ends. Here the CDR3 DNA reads TGCAGTGTAGCCCGTACCTACGAGCAGTACTTC. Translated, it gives CSVARTYEQYF.

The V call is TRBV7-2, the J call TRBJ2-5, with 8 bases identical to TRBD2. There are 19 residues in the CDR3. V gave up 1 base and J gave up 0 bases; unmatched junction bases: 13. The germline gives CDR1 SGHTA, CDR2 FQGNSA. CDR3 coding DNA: TGTGCCAGCAGCTTAGGTGGGATAGGTGCGGGGGGCTACCAAGAGACCCAGTACTTC. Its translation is CASSLGGIGAGGYQETQYF.

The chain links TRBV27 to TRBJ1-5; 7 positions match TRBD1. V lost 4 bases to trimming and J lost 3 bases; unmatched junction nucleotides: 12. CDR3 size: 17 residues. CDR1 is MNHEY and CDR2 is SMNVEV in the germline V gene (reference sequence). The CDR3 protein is CASSSRGGRKNNQPQHF. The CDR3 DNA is TGTGCCAGCAGTTCCCGAGGGGGCAGGAAGAACAATCAGCCCCAGCATTTT.

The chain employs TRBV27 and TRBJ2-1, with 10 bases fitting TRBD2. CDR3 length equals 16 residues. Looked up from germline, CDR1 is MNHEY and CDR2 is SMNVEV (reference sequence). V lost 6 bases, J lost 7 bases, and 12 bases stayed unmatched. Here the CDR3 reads CASSILSGGGVNEQFF. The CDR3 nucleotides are TGTGCCAGCAGCATCCTCAGCGGGGGGGGTGTAAATGAGCAGTTCTTC.

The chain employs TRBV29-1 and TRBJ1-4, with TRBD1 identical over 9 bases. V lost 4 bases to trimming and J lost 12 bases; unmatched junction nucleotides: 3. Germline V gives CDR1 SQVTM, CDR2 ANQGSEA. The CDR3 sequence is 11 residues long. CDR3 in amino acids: CSVGTGEELFF. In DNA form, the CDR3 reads TGCAGCGTTGGGACAGGGGAGGAACTGTTTTTT.

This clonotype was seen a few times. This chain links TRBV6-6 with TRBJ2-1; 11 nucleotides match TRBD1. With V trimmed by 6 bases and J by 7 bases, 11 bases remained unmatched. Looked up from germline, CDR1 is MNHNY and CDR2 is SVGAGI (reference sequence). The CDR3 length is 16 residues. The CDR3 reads CASSSAGTGGGNEQFF. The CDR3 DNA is TGTGCCAGCAGCTCCGCCGGGACAGGGGGTGGTAATGAGCAGTTCTTC.

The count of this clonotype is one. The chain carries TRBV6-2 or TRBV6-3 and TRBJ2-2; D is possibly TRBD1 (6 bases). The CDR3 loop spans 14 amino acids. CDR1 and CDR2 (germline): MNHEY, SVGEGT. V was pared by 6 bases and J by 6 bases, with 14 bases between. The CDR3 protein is CASREFTGPGELFF. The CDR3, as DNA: TGTGCCAGCAGAGAATTTACAGGGCCCGGGGAGCTGTTTTTT.

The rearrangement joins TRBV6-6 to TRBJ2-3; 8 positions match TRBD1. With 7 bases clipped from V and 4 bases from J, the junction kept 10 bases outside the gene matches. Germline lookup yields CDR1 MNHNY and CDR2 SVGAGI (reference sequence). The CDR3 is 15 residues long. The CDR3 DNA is TGTGCCAGCACCGACGGTACAGGGGGAGCAGATACGCAGTATTTT. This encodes CASTDGTGGADTQYF.

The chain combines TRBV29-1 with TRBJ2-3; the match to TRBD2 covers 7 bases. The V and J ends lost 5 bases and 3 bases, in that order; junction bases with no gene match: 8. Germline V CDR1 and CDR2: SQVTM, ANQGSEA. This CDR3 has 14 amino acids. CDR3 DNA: TGCAGCGTTATAGCGGGTGGGAGGACAGATACGCAGTATTTT. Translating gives CSVIAGGRTDTQYF.

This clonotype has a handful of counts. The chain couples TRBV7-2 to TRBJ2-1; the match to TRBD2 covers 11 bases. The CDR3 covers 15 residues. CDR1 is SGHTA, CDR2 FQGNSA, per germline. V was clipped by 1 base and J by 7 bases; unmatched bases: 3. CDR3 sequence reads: CASSLESSGGNEQFF. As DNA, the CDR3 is TGTGCCAGCAGCTTAGAGTCTAGCGGGGGGAATGAGCAGTTCTTC.

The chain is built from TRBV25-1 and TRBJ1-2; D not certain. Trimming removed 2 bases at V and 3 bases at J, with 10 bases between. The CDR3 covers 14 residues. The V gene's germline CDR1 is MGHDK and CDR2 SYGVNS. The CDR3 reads CASSEERVYYGYTF. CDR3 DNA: TGTGCCAGCAGTGAAGAAAGGGTTTACTATGGCTACACCTTC.

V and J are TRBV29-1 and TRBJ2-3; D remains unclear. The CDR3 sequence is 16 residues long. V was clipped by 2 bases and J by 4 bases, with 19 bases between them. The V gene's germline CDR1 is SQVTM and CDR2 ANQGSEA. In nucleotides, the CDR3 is TGCAGCGTTGAAAAATTGTCTCCCCAGGACGCAGATACGCAGTATTTT. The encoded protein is CSVEKLSPQDADTQYF.

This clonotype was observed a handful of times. The DNA for the CDR3 is TGTGCCAGCAGTTTAGCAGCGGACTCTTACGAGCAGTACTTC. Protein: CASSLAADSYEQYF. The gene calls are TRBV27 and TRBJ2-7, with D maybe TRBD2 (5 bases). Between the trimmed V and J ends, which lost 2 bases and 4 bases, there was a span of 12 bases. The CDR3 extends over 14 amino acids. Germline V gene data show CDR1 as MNHEY and CDR2 as SMNVEV (reference sequence).